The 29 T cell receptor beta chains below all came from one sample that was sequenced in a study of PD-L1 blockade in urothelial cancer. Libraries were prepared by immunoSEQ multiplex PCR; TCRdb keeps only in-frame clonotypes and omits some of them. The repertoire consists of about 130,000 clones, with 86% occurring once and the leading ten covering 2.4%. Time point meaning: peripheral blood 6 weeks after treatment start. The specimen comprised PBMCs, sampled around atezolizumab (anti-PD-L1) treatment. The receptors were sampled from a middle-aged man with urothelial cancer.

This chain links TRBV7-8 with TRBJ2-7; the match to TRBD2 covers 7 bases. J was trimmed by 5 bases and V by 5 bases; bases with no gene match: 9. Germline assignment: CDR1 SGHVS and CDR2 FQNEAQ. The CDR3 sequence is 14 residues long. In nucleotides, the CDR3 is TGTGCCAGCAGCCAGAGGACTAGAGCCGACGAGCAGTACTTC. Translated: CASSQRTRADEQYF. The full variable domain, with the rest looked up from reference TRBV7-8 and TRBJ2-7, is GAGVSQSPRYKVAKRGQDVALRCDPISGHVSLFWYQQALGQGPEFLTYFQNEAQLDKSGLPSDRFFAERPEGSVSTLKIQRTQQEDSAVYLCASSQRTRADEQYFGPGTRLTVT.

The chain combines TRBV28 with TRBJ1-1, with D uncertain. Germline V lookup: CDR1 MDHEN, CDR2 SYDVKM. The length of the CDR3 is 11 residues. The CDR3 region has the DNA TGTGGGGCTACCATGAACACTGAAGCTTTCTTT. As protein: CGATMNTEAFF.

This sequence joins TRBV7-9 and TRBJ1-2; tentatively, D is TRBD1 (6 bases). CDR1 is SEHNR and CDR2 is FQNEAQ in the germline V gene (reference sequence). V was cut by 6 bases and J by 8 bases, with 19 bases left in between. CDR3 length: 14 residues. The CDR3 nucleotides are TGTGCCAGCAGTCCGGACAGCCTCCACCGGGGCTACACCTTC. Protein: CASSPDSLHRGYTF.

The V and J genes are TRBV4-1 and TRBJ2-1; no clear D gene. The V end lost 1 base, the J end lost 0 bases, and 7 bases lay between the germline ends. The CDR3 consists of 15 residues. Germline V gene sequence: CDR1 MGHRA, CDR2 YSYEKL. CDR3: CASSQAMSSYNEQFF. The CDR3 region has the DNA TGCGCCAGCAGCCAAGCTATGAGCTCCTACAATGAGCAGTTCTTC.

Here the CDR3 reads CASSLTREGEQYF. CDR3 coding DNA: TGTGCCAGCAGCTTAACTAGGGAGGGCGAGCAGTACTTC. This sequence joins TRBV7-8 and TRBJ2-7; TRBD2 aligns across 7 bases. The CDR3 has 13 amino acids. Germline CDR1 SGHVS, CDR2 FQNEAQ. With V trimmed by 2 bases and J by 6 bases, 4 bases remained unmatched.

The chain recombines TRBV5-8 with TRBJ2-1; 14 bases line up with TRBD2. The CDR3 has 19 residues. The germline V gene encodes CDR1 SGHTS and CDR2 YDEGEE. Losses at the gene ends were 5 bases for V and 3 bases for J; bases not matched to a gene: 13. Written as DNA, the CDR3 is TGTGCCAGCAGTTCGTCGTTTAGGACTAGCGGGAGGATCTACAATGAGCAGTTCTTC. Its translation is CASSSSFRTSGRIYNEQFF.

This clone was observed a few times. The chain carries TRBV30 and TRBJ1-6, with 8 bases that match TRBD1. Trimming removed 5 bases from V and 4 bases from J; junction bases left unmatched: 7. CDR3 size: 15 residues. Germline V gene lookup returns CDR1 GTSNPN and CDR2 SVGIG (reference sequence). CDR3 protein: CAWGGQGFYNSPLHF. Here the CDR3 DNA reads TGTGCCTGGGGAGGACAGGGATTTTATAATTCACCCCTCCACTTT.

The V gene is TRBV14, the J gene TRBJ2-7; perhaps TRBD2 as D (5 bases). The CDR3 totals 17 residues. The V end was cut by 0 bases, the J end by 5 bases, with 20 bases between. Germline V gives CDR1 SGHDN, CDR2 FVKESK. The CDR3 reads CASSQDKIGRGGDEQYF. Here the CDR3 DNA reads TGTGCCAGCAGCCAAGATAAGATCGGCAGAGGAGGAGACGAGCAGTACTTC. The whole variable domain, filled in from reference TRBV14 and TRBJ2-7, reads EAGVTQFPSHSVIEKGQTVTLRCDPISGHDNLYWYRRVMGKEIKFLLHFVKESKQDESGMPNNRFLAERTGGTYSTLKVQPAELEDSGVYFCASSQDKIGRGGDEQYFGPGTRLTVT.

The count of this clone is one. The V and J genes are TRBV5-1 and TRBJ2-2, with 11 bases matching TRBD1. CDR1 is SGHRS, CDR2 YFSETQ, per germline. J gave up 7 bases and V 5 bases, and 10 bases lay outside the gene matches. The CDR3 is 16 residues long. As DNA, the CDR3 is TGCGCCAGCAGAGGACAGGGGGCTAGTTCGATCGGGGAGCTGTTTTTT. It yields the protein CASRGQGASSIGELFF.

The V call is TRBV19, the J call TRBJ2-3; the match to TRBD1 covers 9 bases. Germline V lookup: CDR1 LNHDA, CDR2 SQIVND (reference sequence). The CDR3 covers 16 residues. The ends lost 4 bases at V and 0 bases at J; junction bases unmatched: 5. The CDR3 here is CASSRRTGVSTDTQYF. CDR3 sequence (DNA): TGTGCCAGTAGTAGAAGGACAGGGGTAAGCACAGATACGCAGTATTTT.

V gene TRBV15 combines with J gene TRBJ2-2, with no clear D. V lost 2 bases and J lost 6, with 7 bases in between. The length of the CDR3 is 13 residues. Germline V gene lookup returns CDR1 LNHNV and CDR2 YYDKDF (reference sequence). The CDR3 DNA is TGTGCCACCAGCAGATTCCCCGCCGGGGAGCTGTTTTTT. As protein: CATSRFPAGELFF.

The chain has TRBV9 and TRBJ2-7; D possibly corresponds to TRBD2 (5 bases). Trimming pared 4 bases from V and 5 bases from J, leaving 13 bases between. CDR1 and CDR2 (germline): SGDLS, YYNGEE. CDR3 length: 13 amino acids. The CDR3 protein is CASSRGFQDEQYF. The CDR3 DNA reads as TGTGCCAGCAGCCGGGGTTTTCAGGACGAGCAGTACTTC.

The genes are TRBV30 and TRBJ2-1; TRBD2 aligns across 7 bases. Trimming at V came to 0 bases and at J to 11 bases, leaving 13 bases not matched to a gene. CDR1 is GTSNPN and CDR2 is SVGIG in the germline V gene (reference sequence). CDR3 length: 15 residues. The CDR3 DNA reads TGTGCCTGGAGTGTACGTCCCGCGGGAGCGGACAAGCAGTTCTTC. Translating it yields CAWSVRPAGADKQFF.

The CDR3 nucleotides are TGTGCCAGTAATACAGGGGGTAACTATGGCTACACCTTC. This encodes CASNTGGNYGYTF. The chain couples TRBV19 to TRBJ1-2, with TRBD1 matching over 8 bases. With 7 bases clipped from V and 1 base from J, the junction kept 2 bases outside the gene matches. Germline assignment: CDR1 LNHDA and CDR2 SQIVND (reference sequence). This CDR3 is 13 amino acids long.

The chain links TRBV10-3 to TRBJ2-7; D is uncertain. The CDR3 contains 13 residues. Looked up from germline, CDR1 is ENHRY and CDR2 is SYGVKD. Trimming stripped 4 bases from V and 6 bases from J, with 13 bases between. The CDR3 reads CAISGSPVGEQYF. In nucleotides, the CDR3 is TGTGCCATCAGTGGGTCTCCTGTCGGCGAGCAGTACTTC.

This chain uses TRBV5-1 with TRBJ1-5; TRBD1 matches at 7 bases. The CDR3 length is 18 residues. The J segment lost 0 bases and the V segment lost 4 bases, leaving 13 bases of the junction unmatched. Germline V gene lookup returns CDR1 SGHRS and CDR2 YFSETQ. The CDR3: CASSPRDSQPYSNQPQHF. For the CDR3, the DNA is TGCGCCAGCAGCCCGCGGGACAGCCAGCCCTATAGCAATCAGCCCCAGCATTTT.

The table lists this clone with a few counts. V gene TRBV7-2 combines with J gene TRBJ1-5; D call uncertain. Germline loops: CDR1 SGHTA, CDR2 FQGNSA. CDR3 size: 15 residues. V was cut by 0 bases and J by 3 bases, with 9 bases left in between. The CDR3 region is CASSLAGGSNQPQHF. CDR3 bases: TGTGCCAGCAGCTTAGCTGGAGGCTCCAATCAGCCCCAGCATTTT.

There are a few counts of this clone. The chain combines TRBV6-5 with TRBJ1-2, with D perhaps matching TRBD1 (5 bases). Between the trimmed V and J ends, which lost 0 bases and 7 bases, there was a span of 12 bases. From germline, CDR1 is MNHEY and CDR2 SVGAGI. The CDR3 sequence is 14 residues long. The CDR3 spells CASSYSPGVPGYTF. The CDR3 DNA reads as TGTGCCAGCAGTTACTCGCCGGGGGTCCCTGGCTACACCTTC.

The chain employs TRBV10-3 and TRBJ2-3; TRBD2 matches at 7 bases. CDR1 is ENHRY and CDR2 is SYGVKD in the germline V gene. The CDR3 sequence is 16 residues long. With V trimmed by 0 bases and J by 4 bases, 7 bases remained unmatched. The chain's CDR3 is CAISESSSGYSDTQYF. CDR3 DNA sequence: TGTGCCATCAGTGAGTCTTCTAGCGGTTATTCAGATACGCAGTATTTT.

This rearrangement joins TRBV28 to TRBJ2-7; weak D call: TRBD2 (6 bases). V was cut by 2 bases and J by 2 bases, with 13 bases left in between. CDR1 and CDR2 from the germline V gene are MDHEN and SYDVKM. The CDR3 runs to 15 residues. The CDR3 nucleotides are TGTGCCAGCAGTTTAGGCGGGGCTACCCCCTACGAGCAGTACTTC. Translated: CASSLGGATPYEQYF.

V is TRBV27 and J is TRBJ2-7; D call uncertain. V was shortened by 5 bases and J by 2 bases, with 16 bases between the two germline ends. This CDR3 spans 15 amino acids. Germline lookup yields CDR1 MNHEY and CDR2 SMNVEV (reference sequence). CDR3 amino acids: CASSPRVARTYEQYF. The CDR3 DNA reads TGTGCCAGCAGTCCCAGAGTAGCAAGAACCTACGAGCAGTACTTC.

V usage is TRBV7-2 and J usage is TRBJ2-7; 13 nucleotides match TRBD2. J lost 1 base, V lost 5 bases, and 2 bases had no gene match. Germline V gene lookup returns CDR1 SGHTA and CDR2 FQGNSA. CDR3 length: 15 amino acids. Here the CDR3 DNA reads TGTGCCAGCAGCCCGACTAGCGGGGGGTCCTACGAGCAGTACTTC. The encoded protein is CASSPTSGGSYEQYF. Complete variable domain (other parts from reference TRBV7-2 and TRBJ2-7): GAGVSQSPSNKVTEKGKDVELRCDPISGHTALYWYRQSLGQGLEFLIYFQGNSAPDKSGLPSDRFSAERTGGSVSTLTIQRTQQEDSAVYLCASSPTSGGSYEQYFGPGTRLTVT.

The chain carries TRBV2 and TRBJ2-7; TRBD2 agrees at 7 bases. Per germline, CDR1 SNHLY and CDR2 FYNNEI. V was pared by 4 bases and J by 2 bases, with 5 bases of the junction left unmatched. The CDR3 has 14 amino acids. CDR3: CASSVGLAAYEQYF. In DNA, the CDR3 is TGTGCCAGCAGTGTGGGGCTAGCGGCCTACGAGCAGTACTTC. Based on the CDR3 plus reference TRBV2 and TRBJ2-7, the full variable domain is EPEVTQTPSHQVTQMGQEVILRCVPISNHLYFYWYRQILGQKVEFLVSFYNNEISEKSEIFDDQFSVERPDGSNFTLKIRSTKLEDSAMYFCASSVGLAAYEQYFGPGTRLTVT.

The CDR3 DNA is TGTGCCAGCTCACCACCGGGGCGTTCTAGCACAGATACGCAGTATTTT. It translates to CASSPPGRSSTDTQYF. The rearrangement links TRBV18 to TRBJ2-3, with a weak D call TRBD1 (5 bases). This CDR3 contains 16 residues. Looked up from germline, CDR1 is KGHSH and CDR2 is LQKENI. Deletions cut 0 bases from V and 0 bases from J, with 10 bases between.

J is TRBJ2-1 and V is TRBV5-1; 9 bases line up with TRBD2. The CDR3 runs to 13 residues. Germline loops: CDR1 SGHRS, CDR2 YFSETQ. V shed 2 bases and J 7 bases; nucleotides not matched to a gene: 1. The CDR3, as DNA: TGCGCCAGCAGCTTTCTAGCGGGGAATGAGCAGTTCTTC. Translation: CASSFLAGNEQFF.

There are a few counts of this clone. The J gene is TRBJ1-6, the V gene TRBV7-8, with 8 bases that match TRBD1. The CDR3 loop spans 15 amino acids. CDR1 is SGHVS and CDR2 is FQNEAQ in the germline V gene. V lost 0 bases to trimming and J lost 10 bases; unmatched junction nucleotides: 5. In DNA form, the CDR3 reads TGTGCCAGCAGCTTAGCGCAGGGGGCGCACTCACCCCTCCACTTT. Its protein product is CASSLAQGAHSPLHF.

In nucleotides, the CDR3 is TGTGCCAGCAGTGAGCTACAGGGGGCAGGCGAGCAGTTCTTC. This translates into CASSELQGAGEQFF. V and J are TRBV2 and TRBJ2-1; TRBD1 matches at 9 bases. Germline CDR1 is SNHLY and CDR2 is FYNNEI. This CDR3 has 14 residues. V gave up 3 bases and J gave up 10 bases; unmatched junction bases: 7.

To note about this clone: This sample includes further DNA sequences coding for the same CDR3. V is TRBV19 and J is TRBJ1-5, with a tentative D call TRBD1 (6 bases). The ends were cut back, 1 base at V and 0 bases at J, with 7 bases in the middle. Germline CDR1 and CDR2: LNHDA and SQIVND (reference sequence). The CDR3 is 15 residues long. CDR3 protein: CASSIGTASNQPQHF. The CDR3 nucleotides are TGTGCCAGTAGTATAGGGACAGCTAGCAATCAGCCCCAGCATTTT.

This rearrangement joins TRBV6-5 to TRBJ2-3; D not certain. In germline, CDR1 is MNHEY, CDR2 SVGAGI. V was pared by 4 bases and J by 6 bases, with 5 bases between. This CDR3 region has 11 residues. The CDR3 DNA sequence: TGTGCCAGCAGTTCGGTGGATACGCAGTATTTT. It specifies CASSSVDTQYF.